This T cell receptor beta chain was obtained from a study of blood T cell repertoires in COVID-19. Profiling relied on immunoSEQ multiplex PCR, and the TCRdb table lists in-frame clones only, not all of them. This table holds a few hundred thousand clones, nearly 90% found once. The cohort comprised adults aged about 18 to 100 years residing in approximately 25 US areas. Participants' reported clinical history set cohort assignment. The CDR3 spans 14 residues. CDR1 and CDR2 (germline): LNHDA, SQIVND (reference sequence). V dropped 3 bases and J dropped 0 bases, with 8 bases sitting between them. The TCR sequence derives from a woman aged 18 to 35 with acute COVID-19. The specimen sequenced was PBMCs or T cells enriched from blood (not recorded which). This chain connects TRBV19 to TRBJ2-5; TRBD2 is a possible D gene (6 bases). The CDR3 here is CASSIRDYQETQYF. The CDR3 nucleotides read TGTGCCAGTAGTATTCGGGACTACCAAGAGACCCAGTACTTC.